This TCR beta chain was obtained from a study of T cells in Graves' hyperthyroidism and ophthalmopathy. Turning to the study itself: Prior to any treatment, at the point of initial diagnosis, peripheral blood was collected.

From RNA transcripts, TCR beta CDR3 regions were amplified. Primed by the HTBI set, a first-round RT-PCR was run on the TCR CDR3. TCRdb re-called the multiplex PCR reads through MiXCR, storing one row per CDR3 protein. The sample holds about 640,000 distinct CDR3 sequences, about a fifth seen once. A few counts support this clonotype. Its matching antigen is unknown. Study outcomes and limitations: Blood also held most thyroid clonotypes expanded beyond 0.001.

CDR1 and CDR2 (germline): MNHNS, SASEGT. There are 15 residues in the CDR3. The germline V and J ends were trimmed by 5 bases and 4 bases, with 15 bases remaining between them. Clinical symptoms, serum thyroxine, TRAb, thyroid ultrasound and orbital computed tomography informed diagnoses. Sequenced: blood. The chain joins TRBV6-1 to TRBJ1-5, with a possible D match to TRBD1 (6 bases). This receptor was taken from a man aged 30 to 45 with Graves' ophthalmopathy. CDR3 nucleotides: TGTGCCAGCAGTCGAACAGGGAACGGGAATCAGCCCCAGCATTTT. It specifies CASSRTGNGNQPQHF.